This T cell receptor beta chain originates from a study of cytomegalovirus exposure and HLA in healthy donors. This CDR3 contains 15 residues. J gave up 0 bases and V 8 bases, and 10 bases lay outside the gene matches. Germline assignment: CDR1 MNHEY and CDR2 SMNVEV (reference sequence). PCR primers comprised 60 Vbeta and 13 Jbeta primers. Some clones are missing from TCRdb's copy, which holds only in-frame ones; the method was immunoSEQ multiplex PCR. The data show more than 95,000 clones, approximately 80% seen once. For this clone: The antigen remains undetermined.

Study-level results: For presence/absence analyses, sequencing depth was assumed to be roughly uniform across donors. A few V segments could not be told apart, such as TRBV6-2 and TRBV6-3, and were left out.

The sample taken for sequencing was PBMCs. The receptor was derived from a woman aged 18-30 years in good health and CMV-seropositive. The chain joins TRBV27 to TRBJ2-7, with 7 bases matching TRBD2. CDR3 residues: CASQAGSGPSYEQYF. The CDR3 DNA follows: TGTGCCAGCCAAGCGGGGAGCGGGCCCTCCTACGAGCAGTACTTC.